This T cell receptor (beta chain) was found in a study of Graves' ophthalmopathy and Graves' hyperthyroidism. Study observations and caveats: Ophthalmopathy was separated from stable hyperthyroidism by a 13-signature model with 87.88% sensitivity and 75% to 83% specificity. In predicting ophthalmopathy progression, the model reached 70% to 71% sensitivity and about 73% specificity.

The study amplified TCR beta CDR3 regions using RNA transcripts. HTBI-primed RT-PCR formed the first round, and a multiplex PCR formed the second. TCRdb analysed the multiplex PCR reads with MiXCR anew, one entry per CDR3 protein. The data contain 650,000 to 900,000 distinct CDR3 sequences, 40% of them seen just once; the ten biggest clones take up about 40%. This clonotype was seen a handful of times. The antigen remains undetermined. Exclusion criteria comprised other autoimmune diseases, uncontrolled infections, pregnancy or lactation in patients. CDR3 size: 14 residues. The ends lost 8 bases at V and 2 bases at J; junction bases unmatched: 11. Germline values: CDR1 DFQATT, CDR2 SNEGSKA (reference sequence).

Material for sequencing was peripheral blood. The V gene is TRBV20-1, the J gene TRBJ1-2; 7 positions match TRBD1. This clonotype was sampled from an adult man with Graves' ophthalmopathy. The CDR3 reads CSCTGTEGNYGYTF. Written as DNA, the CDR3 is TGCAGTTGCACTGGGACAGAGGGGAACTATGGCTACACCTTC.